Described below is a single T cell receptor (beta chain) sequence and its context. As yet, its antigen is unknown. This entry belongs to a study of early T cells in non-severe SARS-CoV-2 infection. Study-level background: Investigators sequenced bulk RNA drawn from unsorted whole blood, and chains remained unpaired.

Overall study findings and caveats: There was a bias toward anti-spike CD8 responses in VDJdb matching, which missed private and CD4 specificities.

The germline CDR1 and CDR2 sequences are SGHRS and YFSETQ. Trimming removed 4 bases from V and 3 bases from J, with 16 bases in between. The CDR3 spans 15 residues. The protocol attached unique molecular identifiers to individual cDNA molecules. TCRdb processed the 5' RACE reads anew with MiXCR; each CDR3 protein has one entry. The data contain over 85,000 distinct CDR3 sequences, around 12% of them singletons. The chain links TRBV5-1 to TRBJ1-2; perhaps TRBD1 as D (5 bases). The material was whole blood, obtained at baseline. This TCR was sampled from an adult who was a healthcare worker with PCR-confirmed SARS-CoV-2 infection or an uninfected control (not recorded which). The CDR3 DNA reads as TGCGCCAGCAGCCCCGGGACGGGGTGGGACTATGGCTACACCTTC. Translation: CASSPGTGWDYGYTF.